The entry below gives a single TCR beta chain sequence along with its context. The target of this receptor is not known. Base-call qualities are not available, and no considerably larger clone is one nucleotide away. The immunoSEQ Assay, a bias-controlled multiplex PCR, was used to amplify TCRbeta CDR3 regions from genomic DNA. In the original analysis: Within the assay, amplification of reference gene primers was used to estimate how many nucleated cells each sample contained. To quantify the absolute abundance of each unique TCRbeta CDR3 rearrangement, sequence reads were collapsed and filtered. For each sample, productive Simpson clonality was calculated by taking the square root of Simpson's diversity index across productive rearrangements. Entries here come from immuneACCESS through TCRdb and include only in-frame sequences with V and J called. Some clones fail to appear in such tables; in the studies checked, an unresolved V gene covers under half of the shortfall, and the cause of the remainder is unknown. The D gene and trimming were derived from the DNA, and the V and J assignments and clone size from that table. In this sample the table shows approximately 80,000 clones, almost 85% of which occur a single time. The leading ten clones occupy over 9.5% of the sample.

There are 15 amino acids in the CDR3, from cysteine to phenylalanine inclusive. Only the CDR3 region is kept as DNA, spanning 45 bases read in frame from base 1. V lost 4 bases and J lost 4 bases; the stretch between them is 15 bases long. As encoded in the germline V gene, CDR1 is SGDLS while CDR2 is YYNGEE. This record comes from a study of blood T cell repertoires in COVID-19 (dated by TCRdb to about 2020). About the investigation overall: The collaborator samples originated in the United States, Italy and Spain and spanned the acute and convalescent phases of COVID-19. The prospective study material was composed of cDNA or gDNA derived from T cells, B-cell-depleted T cells, or PBMCs. Deeply sampled blood TCRbeta repertoires from subjects exposed to, actively infected with, or recovered from COVID-19 were included in the dataset. The repertoires were released in a freely available public database meant as a resource for research on the immune response to SARS-CoV-2. The samples were drawn from the first 160 participants of the ongoing ImmuneRACE study and from 1,200 or so subjects provided by 6 global collaborators. The sample metadata nearly always contained a de-identified subject ID, COVID-19 status, age in years and sex. Where HLA class I and class II types were available, the types were taken from metadata supplied by the sample provider, not from assay-based typing.

Collaborating institutions collected whole blood in K2EDTA tubes following their own protocols. For TCRbeta analysis, collaborators shipped samples as frozen whole blood, isolated PBMCs, or DNA extracted from either of those sample types. Points the paper makes about the study in general: How much clinical and demographic metadata was included differed by source and by participant, and the metadata was provided uncurated.

The receptor comes from a man in his sixties with acute or convalescent COVID-19. Sequencing input: peripheral blood. This sequence uses TRBV9 and TRBJ2-1, with a weak D call of TRBD2 (5 bases match). The DNA sequence is given as TGTGCCAGCAGCCTCGAACAGCGGACTTACAATGAGCAGTTCTTC. It is translated as CASSLEQRTYNEQFF.